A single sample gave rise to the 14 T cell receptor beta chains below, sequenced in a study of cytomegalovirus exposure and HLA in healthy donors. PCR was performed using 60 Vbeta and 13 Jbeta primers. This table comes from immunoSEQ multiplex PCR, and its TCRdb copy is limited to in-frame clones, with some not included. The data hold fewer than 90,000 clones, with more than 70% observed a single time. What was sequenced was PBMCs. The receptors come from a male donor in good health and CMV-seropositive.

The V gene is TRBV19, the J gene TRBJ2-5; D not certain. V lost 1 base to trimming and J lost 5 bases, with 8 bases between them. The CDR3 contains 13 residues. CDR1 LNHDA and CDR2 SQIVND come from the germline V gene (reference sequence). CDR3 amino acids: CASSIGPAETQYF. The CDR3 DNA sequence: TGTGCCAGTAGTATAGGCCCCGCGGAGACCCAGTACTTC.

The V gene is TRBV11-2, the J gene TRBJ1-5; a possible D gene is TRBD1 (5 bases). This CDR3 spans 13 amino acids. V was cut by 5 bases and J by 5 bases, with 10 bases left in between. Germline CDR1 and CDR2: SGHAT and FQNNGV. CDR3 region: CASSRGGDQPQHF. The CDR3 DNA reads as TGTGCCAGCAGCCGCGGAGGGGATCAGCCCCAGCATTTT.

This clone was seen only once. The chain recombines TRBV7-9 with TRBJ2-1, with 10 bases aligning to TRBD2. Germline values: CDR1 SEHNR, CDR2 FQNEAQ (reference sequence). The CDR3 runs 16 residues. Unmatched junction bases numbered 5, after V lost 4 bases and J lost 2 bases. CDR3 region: CASSSLAGVTYNEQFF. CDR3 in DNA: TGTGCCAGCAGCTCCCTAGCGGGAGTAACCTACAATGAGCAGTTCTTC.

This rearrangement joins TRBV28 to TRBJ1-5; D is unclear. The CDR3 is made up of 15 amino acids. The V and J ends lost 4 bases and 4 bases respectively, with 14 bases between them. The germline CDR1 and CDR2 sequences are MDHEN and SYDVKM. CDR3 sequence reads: CASSSQLPVNQPQHF. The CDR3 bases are TGTGCCAGCAGTTCGCAACTACCAGTGAATCAGCCCCAGCATTTT.

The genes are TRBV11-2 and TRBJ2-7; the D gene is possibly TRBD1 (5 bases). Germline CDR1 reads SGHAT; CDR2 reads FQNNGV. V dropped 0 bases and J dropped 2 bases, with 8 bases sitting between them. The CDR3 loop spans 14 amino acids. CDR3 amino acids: CASSLDLTAYEQYF. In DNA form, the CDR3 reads TGTGCCAGCAGCTTAGATCTGACAGCCTACGAGCAGTACTTC.

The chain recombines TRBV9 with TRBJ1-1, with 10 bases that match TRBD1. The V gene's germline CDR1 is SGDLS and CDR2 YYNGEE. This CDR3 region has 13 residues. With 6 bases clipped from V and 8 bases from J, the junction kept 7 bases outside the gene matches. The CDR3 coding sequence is TGTGCCAGCACCATAGGGGACAGGGGAGAAGCTTTCTTT. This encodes CASTIGDRGEAFF.

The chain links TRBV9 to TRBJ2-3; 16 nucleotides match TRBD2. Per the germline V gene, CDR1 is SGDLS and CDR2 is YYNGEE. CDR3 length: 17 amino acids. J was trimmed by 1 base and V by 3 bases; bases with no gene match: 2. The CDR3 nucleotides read TGTGCCAGCAGCGAGGGACTAGCGGGAGGGCGCACAGATACGCAGTATTTT. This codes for CASSEGLAGGRTDTQYF. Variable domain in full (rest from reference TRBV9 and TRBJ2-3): DSGVTQTPKHLITATGQRVTLRCSPRSGDLSVYWYQQSLDQGLQFLIQYYNGEERAKGNILERFSAQQFPDLHSELNLSSLELGDSALYFCASSEGLAGGRTDTQYFGPGTRLTVL.

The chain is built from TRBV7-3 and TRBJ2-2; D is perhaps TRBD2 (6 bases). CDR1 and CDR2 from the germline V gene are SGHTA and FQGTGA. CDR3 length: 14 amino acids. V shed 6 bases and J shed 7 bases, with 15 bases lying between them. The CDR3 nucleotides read TGTGCCAGCAGATATGCTCACGGGGGCGGGGAGCTGTTTTTT. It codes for CASRYAHGGGELFF.

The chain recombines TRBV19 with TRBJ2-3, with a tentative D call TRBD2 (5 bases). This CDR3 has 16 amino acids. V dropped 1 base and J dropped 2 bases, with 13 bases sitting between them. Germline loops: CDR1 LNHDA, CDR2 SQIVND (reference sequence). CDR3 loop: CASSIGRTFFTDTQYF. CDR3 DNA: TGTGCCAGTAGTATAGGGAGGACTTTTTTCACAGATACGCAGTATTTT.

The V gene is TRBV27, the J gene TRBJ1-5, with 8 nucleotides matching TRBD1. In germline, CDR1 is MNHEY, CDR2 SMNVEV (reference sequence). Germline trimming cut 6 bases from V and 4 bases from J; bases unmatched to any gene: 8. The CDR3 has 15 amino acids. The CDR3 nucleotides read TGTGCCAGCAGCCTAGTGGGACAGGCTAATCAGCCCCAGCATTTT. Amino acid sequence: CASSLVGQANQPQHF.

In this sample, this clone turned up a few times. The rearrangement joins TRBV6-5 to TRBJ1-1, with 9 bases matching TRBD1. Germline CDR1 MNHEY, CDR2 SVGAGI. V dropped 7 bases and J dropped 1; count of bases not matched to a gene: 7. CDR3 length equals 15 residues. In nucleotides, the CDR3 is TGTGCCAGCACCAAGGACAGGGGTAGGAACACTGAAGCTTTCTTT. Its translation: CASTKDRGRNTEAFF.

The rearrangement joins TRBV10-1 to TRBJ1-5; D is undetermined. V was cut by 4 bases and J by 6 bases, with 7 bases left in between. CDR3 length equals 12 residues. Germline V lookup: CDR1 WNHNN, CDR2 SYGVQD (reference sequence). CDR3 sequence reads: CASSAPGQPQHF. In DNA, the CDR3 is TGCGCCAGCAGTGCCCCGGGTCAGCCCCAGCATTTT.

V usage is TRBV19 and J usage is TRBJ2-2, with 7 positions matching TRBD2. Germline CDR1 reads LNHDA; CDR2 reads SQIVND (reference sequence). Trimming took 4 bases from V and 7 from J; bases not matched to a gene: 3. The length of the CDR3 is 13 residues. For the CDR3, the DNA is TGTGCCAGTAGTACGGTAGCGGGCGGGGAGCTGTTTTTT. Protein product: CASSTVAGGELFF.

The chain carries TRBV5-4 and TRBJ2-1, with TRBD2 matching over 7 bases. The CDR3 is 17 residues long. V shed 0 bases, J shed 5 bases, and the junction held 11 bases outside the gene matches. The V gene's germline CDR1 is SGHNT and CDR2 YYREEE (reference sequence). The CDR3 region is CASSLAVWLAENNEQFF. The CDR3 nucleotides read TGTGCCAGCAGCTTGGCCGTGTGGCTAGCGGAAAACAATGAGCAGTTCTTC.